The sequence of this T cell receptor beta chain was determined in a study of T cells in Graves' hyperthyroidism and ophthalmopathy. Diagnosis relied on clinical symptoms, serum thyroxine and TRAb, thyroid ultrasound and orbital computed tomography. Germline assignment: CDR1 SGHDN and CDR2 FVKESK. This CDR3 is 18 amino acids long. V trimming: 4 bases; J trimming: 4 bases; junction bases outside the gene matches: 14. From RNA transcripts, TCR beta CDR3 regions were amplified. TCR CDR3 underwent first-round RT-PCR with the HTBI primer set. In TCRdb, the multiplex PCR reads were re-called with MiXCR into one record per CDR3 protein. Among nearly 600,000 distinct CDR3 sequences listed, 14% were seen once. This clonotype was recorded a few times.

This sequence was found in a woman aged 30 to 39 with Graves' hyperthyroidism that later progressed to Graves' ophthalmopathy. The sequenced material came from blood. J is TRBJ2-3 and V is TRBV14; TRBD2 matches 10 bases. The CDR3 bases are TGTGCCAGCAGCCCCCTCCCTAGCGGGAGTGGAACCGCAGATACGCAGTATTTT. Protein product: CASSPLPSGSGTADTQYF.